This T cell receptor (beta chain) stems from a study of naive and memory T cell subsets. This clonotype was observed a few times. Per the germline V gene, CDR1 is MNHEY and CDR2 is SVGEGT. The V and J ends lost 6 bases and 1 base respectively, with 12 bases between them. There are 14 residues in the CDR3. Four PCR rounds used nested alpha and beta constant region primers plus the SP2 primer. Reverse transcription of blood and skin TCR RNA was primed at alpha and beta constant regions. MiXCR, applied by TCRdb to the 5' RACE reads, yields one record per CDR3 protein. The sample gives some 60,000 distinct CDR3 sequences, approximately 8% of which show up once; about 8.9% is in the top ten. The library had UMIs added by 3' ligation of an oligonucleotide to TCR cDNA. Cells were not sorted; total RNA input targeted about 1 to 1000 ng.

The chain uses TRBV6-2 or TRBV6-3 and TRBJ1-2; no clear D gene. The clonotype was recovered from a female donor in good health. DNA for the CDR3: TGTGCCAGCAGCCGGACGGAATTTAACTATGGCTACACCTTC. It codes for CASSRTEFNYGYTF.